The 15 T cell receptor beta chains presented below share a single source sample, sequenced in a study of T cells in Graves' hyperthyroidism and ophthalmopathy. Authors of the study amplified TCR beta CDR3 regions from RNA transcripts. Carried out on the TCR CDR3, a first-round RT-PCR used the HTBI primer set. TCRdb reanalysed the multiplex PCR reads using MiXCR and keeps one entry per CDR3 protein. The sample comprises around 430,000 distinct CDR3 sequences, about 15% of which are singletons, and 32% rests with the top ten. Material: blood. Source of these receptors: a woman aged 25 to 45 with Graves' hyperthyroidism.

As concerns this clonotype: This may come from a read error, since a much larger clone is one base off. The chain recombines TRBV30 with TRBJ1-1; D is ambiguous. With 0 bases removed from V and 1 base from J, the gap between germline ends came to 6 bases. The CDR3 runs 13 residues. Germline CDR1 GTSNPN, CDR2 SVGIG (reference sequence). The chain's CDR3 is CAWSVSENTEAFF. DNA for the CDR3: TGTGCCTGGAGTGTATCAGAGAACACTGAAGCTTTCTTT. Complete variable domain (other parts from reference TRBV30 and TRBJ1-1): SQTIHQWPATLVQPVGSPLSLECTVEGTSNPNLYWYRQAAGRGLQLLFYSVGIGQISSEVPQNLSASRPQDRQFILSSKKLLLSDSGFYLCAWSVSENTEAFFGQGTRLTVV.

Many counts were recorded for this clonotype. This chain joins TRBV25-1 and TRBJ2-1, with TRBD2 identical over 11 bases. There are 17 residues in the CDR3. Germline lookup yields CDR1 MGHDK and CDR2 SYGVNS. V lost 3 bases to trimming and J lost 8 bases; unmatched junction nucleotides: 12. The CDR3 DNA follows: TGTGCCAGCAGTGAGAATACCGCTAGCGGGAGGTTCGATGAGCAGTTCTTC. It encodes CASSENTASGRFDEQFF.

The table lists this clonotype with a few counts. The chain couples TRBV6-1 to TRBJ2-1, with D hard to call. The CDR3 loop spans 15 amino acids. V gave up 5 bases and J gave up 0 bases, with 11 bases separating them. Per germline, CDR1 MNHNS and CDR2 SASEGT. CDR3 amino acids: CASSKGKDSYNEQFF. The CDR3 DNA reads as TGTGCCAGCAGTAAAGGAAAGGACTCCTACAATGAGCAGTTCTTC.

The chain combines TRBV2 with TRBJ2-7; D may be TRBD1 or TRBD2 (5 bases each). Trimming cost V 8 bases and J 5 bases, with 19 bases left between them. This CDR3 spans 14 amino acids. Germline V lookup: CDR1 SNHLY, CDR2 FYNNEI. CDR3 protein: CASLKGPSSDEQYF. The CDR3 region has the DNA TGTGCCAGCCTCAAGGGACCCAGCAGCGACGAGCAGTACTTC.

This clonotype was seen only once. V is TRBV27 and J is TRBJ2-1; TRBD2 matches 10 bases. V was pared by 8 bases and J by 6 bases, with 10 bases of the junction left unmatched. Germline CDR1 and CDR2: MNHEY and SMNVEV (reference sequence). This CDR3 region has 15 residues. DNA for the CDR3: TGTGCCAGCGTACCCGTAGCGGGAGGTAGCAATGAGCAGTTCTTC. It specifies CASVPVAGGSNEQFF.

This clonotype was counted between two and nine times. The chain links TRBV11-3 to TRBJ1-6; no definite D call. The germline CDR1 and CDR2 sequences are SGHNT and YENEEA. The germline V and J ends were trimmed by 11 bases and 6 bases, with 23 bases remaining between them. There are 16 residues in the CDR3. CDR3 DNA sequence: TGTGCCGTCTCGAACCGCGGGGTGAAGGGTAATTCACCCCTCCACTTT. Amino acids: CAVSNRGVKGNSPLHF.

This clonotype has ten or more counts. The V and J genes are TRBV30 and TRBJ2-7; the match to TRBD2 covers 7 bases. Per germline, CDR1 GTSNPN and CDR2 SVGIG (reference sequence). This CDR3 contains 14 residues. V was pared by 0 bases and J by 6 bases, with 8 bases of the junction left unmatched. The CDR3 protein is CAWSVPAGVGEQYF. The CDR3 DNA follows: TGTGCCTGGAGTGTACCGGCGGGGGTTGGCGAGCAGTACTTC.

This clonotype has ten or more counts. The chain couples TRBV12-3 or TRBV12-4 to TRBJ2-7; D remains unclear. The CDR3 totals 14 residues. Trimming left V 1 base short and J 5 bases short, with 12 bases between. CDR3 region: CASSLDFPRDEQYF. The DNA for the CDR3 is TGTGCCAGCAGTTTAGACTTTCCCCGGGACGAGCAGTACTTC.

This clonotype was observed at least ten times. The chain combines TRBV11-2 with TRBJ2-3; 12 positions agree with TRBD1. The germline CDR1 and CDR2 sequences are SGHAT and FQNNGV. The CDR3 runs to 16 residues. The trim removed 5 bases at V and 4 bases at J, leaving 7 bases unmatched. This CDR3 reads CASSRGGTGGADTQYF. The CDR3 coding sequence is TGTGCCAGCAGCCGAGGCGGGACAGGGGGCGCAGATACGCAGTATTTT.

This clonotype was observed a handful of times. The CDR3 nucleotides are TGTGCCAGCAGCCGGACTAGCGGGATGGCTCCGTTTTTT. Translated, it gives CASSRTSGMAPFF. The V call is TRBV6-1, the J call TRBJ2-2; TRBD2 matches 12 bases. Germline CDR1 and CDR2: MNHNS and SASEGT. CDR3 size: 13 residues. J was trimmed by 16 bases and V by 6 bases; bases with no gene match: 9.

This rearrangement joins TRBV5-5 to TRBJ2-5, with 9 positions matching TRBD1. The germline gives CDR1 SGHKS, CDR2 YYEKEE (reference sequence). With V trimmed by 0 bases and J by 4 bases, 4 bases remained unmatched. This CDR3 is built from 15 residues. CDR3 coding DNA: TGTGCCAGCAGCTTGGGGACAGGGGTGACAGAGACCCAGTACTTC. Residues: CASSLGTGVTETQYF.

In this sample, this clonotype turned up many times. The rearrangement links TRBV5-1 to TRBJ2-7; 10 bases align to TRBD1. V lost 3 bases to trimming and J lost 6 bases; unmatched junction nucleotides: 15. Per the germline V gene, CDR1 is SGHRS and CDR2 is YFSETQ. This CDR3 comprises 17 residues. The CDR3 protein is CASSSTGGTGVTGEQYF. The CDR3 nucleotides read TGCGCCAGCAGCTCTACTGGCGGGACAGGGGTTACCGGCGAGCAGTACTTC.

This clonotype was detected only a few times. This rearrangement joins TRBV18 to TRBJ2-7; D possibly corresponds to TRBD1 (6 bases). The length of the CDR3 is 14 residues. The germline CDR1 and CDR2 sequences are KGHSH and LQKENI. Trimming pared 4 bases from V and 3 bases from J, leaving 13 bases between. The CDR3 loop is CASSQEARGYEQYF. CDR3 nucleotides: TGTGCCAGCTCACAGGAGGCCAGGGGCTACGAGCAGTACTTC.

This sequence joins TRBV10-2 and TRBJ1-4, with TRBD1 as a possible D gene (6 bases). CDR1 and CDR2 (germline): WSHSY, SAAADI. This CDR3 region has 14 residues. The ends were cut back, 8 bases at V and 2 bases at J, with 12 bases in the middle. In DNA form, the CDR3 reads TGCGCCAGCGCCCGTGGGGGCACTAATGAAAAACTGTTTTTT. Translated, it gives CASARGGTNEKLFF.

The V call is TRBV5-1, the J call TRBJ1-1, with TRBD1 identical over 7 bases. This CDR3 spans 14 amino acids. The V gene's germline CDR1 is SGHRS and CDR2 YFSETQ. The trim removed 2 bases at V and 4 bases at J, leaving 5 bases unmatched. CDR3 bases: TGCGCCAGCAGCTTTGGGCAGGGGGTCACTGAAGCTTTCTTT. It encodes CASSFGQGVTEAFF.